This T cell receptor (beta chain) was captured by sequencing in a study of lymphopenia after photon versus proton radiotherapy. Study-wide results and caveats: Relative stability marked proton patients; photon patients lost diversity and naive cells. Better survival with proton therapy was suggested as possible, not demonstrated. Post-nadir diversity loss with photons came from oligoclonal expansion, particularly CD8+ Temra cells. In patients who died, overall survival fell as post-nadir TCR diversity dropped more.

Here immunoSEQ multiplex PCR was the method, and the copy in TCRdb shows in-frame clones only, minus some. The sample has more than 45,000 clones; more than 85% are singletons. As for this clone: Its matching antigen is unknown.

V lost 0 bases and J lost 2; bases outside the gene matches: 9. Germline assignment: CDR1 SGDLS and CDR2 YYNGEE. The CDR3 is 19 residues long. This clonotype originated in a woman aged 40 to 49 with cholangiocarcinoma. The chain uses TRBV9 and TRBJ2-6; 9 nucleotides align to TRBD2. The material was peripheral blood, obtained from a patient treated with photon-based radiotherapy. The CDR3 nucleotides are TGTGCCAGCAGCGTAGATGTCGGCGGGGGGGCTGCTGGGGCCAACGTCCTGACTTTC. It codes for CASSVDVGGGAAGANVLTF.